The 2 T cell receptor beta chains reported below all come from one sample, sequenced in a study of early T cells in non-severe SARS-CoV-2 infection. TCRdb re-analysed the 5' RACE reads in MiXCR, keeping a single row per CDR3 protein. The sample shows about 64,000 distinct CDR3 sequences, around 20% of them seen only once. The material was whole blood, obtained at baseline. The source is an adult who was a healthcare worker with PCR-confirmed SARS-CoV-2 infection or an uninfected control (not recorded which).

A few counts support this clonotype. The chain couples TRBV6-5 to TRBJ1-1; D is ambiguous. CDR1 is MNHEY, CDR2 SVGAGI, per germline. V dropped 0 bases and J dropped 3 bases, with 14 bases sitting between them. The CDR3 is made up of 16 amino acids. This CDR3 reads CASSYSRRVRDTEAFF. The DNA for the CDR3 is TGTGCCAGCAGTTACTCGAGGAGGGTGAGGGACACTGAAGCTTTCTTT.

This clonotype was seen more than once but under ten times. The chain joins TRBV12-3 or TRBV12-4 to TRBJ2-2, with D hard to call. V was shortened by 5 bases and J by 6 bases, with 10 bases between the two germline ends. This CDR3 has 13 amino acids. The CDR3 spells CASSPLQAGELFF. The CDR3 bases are TGTGCCAGCAGTCCGTTACAAGCCGGGGAGCTGTTTTTT.